This T cell receptor (beta chain) is from a study of OX40 agonist ivuxolimab in advanced cancers. Germline V gene sequence: CDR1 LGHNA, CDR2 YSLEER. This CDR3 has 16 residues. Trimming stripped 0 bases from V and 0 bases from J, with 9 bases between. Measured with immunoSEQ multiplex PCR; TCRdb has only the in-frame clones, and not every one. The profile shows about 13,000 clones, around four fifths of them singletons. This sequence originates from an adult with an advanced solid tumor such as melanoma, head and neck, liver or kidney cancer. The sequencing used CD4+ or CD8+ T cells sorted from blood, collected in a trial of the OX40 agonist ivuxolimab. The rearrangement joins TRBV4-3 to TRBJ2-1; D gene unclear. Here the CDR3 DNA reads TGCGCCAGCAGCCAAGAAAGGCCGAGCTCCTACAATGAGCAGTTCTTC. Its translation: CASSQERPSSYNEQFF.